The 30 T cell receptor beta chains listed next were all sequenced from one sample in a study of response to subunit inactivated influenza vaccine. TCRdb ran MiXCR on the RT-PCR reads and lists one entry per CDR3 protein. The sample consists of 800,000 or so distinct CDR3 sequences, less than 25% of them appearing once. The input for sequencing was PBMCs from blood, taken less than 6 days after vaccination. Receptors originate from a man aged 50 to 60 who received an inactivated influenza vaccine.

The chain recombines TRBV5-1 with TRBJ2-3; the match to TRBD2 covers 12 bases. The CDR3 runs 15 residues. The germline gives CDR1 SGHRS, CDR2 YFSETQ. The V gene end was trimmed by 6 bases and the J gene end by 1 base; junction bases not matched to a gene: 3. The CDR3 is CASKRTSGGTDTQYF. CDR3 nucleotide sequence: TGCGCCAGCAAGAGGACTAGCGGGGGCACAGATACGCAGTATTTT.

The chain has TRBV4-1 and TRBJ1-1; TRBD1 matches 9 bases. In germline, CDR1 is MGHRA, CDR2 YSYEKL. V trimming: 3 bases; J trimming: 2 bases; junction bases outside the gene matches: 4. CDR3 length: 15 amino acids. CDR3 in amino acids: CASSQGGQGNTEAFF. As DNA, the CDR3 is TGCGCCAGCAGCCAGGGGGGACAGGGTAACACTGAAGCTTTCTTT.

The V and J genes are TRBV10-3 and TRBJ2-5, with TRBD1 matching 9 bases. The CDR3 length is 13 residues. Germline V gene data show CDR1 as ENHRY and CDR2 as SYGVKD. V dropped 4 bases and J dropped 4; count of bases not matched to a gene: 1. The CDR3 is CAISGDRAETQYF. CDR3 bases: TGTGCCATCAGTGGGGACAGGGCAGAGACCCAGTACTTC.

The V and J genes are TRBV12-3 or TRBV12-4 and TRBJ2-6; TRBD1 is a possible D gene (5 bases). This CDR3 contains 15 residues. Trimming took off 3 bases at V and 13 bases at J, with 19 bases between the two ends. The CDR3 here is CASSFRLLPGNVLTF. CDR3 coding DNA: TGTGCCAGCAGTTTCCGGCTCCTCCCAGGGAATGTCCTGACTTTC.

This clonotype has a handful of counts. The chain carries TRBV9 and TRBJ2-5, with 12 bases fitting TRBD2. The CDR3 loop spans 16 amino acids. CDR1 is SGDLS, CDR2 YYNGEE, per germline. V dropped 0 bases and J dropped 5; count of bases not matched to a gene: 5. CDR3 amino acids: CASSVASGGDEETQYF. DNA for the CDR3: TGTGCCAGCAGCGTAGCTAGCGGGGGGGACGAGGAGACCCAGTACTTC. Combining the CDR3 with reference TRBV9 and TRBJ2-5 gives the whole variable domain DSGVTQTPKHLITATGQRVTLRCSPRSGDLSVYWYQQSLDQGLQFLIQYYNGEERAKGNILERFSAQQFPDLHSELNLSSLELGDSALYFCASSVASGGDEETQYFGPGTRLLVL.

V gene TRBV28 combines with J gene TRBJ2-1, with TRBD2 matching over 8 bases. V lost 2 bases to trimming and J lost 7 bases; unmatched junction nucleotides: 7. The CDR3 length is 15 residues. Germline-derived CDR1 and CDR2 are MDHEN and SYDVKM. CDR3: CASSLASGSENEQFF. The CDR3 DNA reads TGTGCCAGCAGTTTAGCGAGCGGGAGCGAAAATGAGCAGTTCTTC.

Only a few counts were recorded for this clonotype. The genes are TRBV4-3 and TRBJ2-1, with 10 positions matching TRBD2. The CDR3 has 16 residues. The V segment lost 1 base and the J segment 8 bases; nucleotides outside the gene matches: 8. Germline V gene sequence: CDR1 LGHNA, CDR2 YSLEER. The CDR3 nucleotides are TGCGCCAGCAGCCAAGGCCTAGCGGGAGTCCTCCATGAGCAGTTCTTC. This gives the protein CASSQGLAGVLHEQFF.

This clonotype has only a few counts. J is TRBJ2-2 and V is TRBV12-3 or TRBV12-4; D is unclear. V lost 1 base, J lost 4 bases, and 10 bases lay in between. CDR3 length: 15 amino acids. CDR3: CASSLGGVITGELFF. Written as DNA, the CDR3 is TGTGCCAGCAGTTTAGGTGGGGTAATCACCGGGGAGCTGTTTTTT.

This clonotype occurred a few times. CDR3 nucleotides: TGCAGTGCTAGAGATTGGGCCGGCCATGAAGCTCCCTATAATTCACCCCTCCACTTT. It yields the protein CSARDWAGHEAPYNSPLHF. The chain employs TRBV20-1 and TRBJ1-6; no definite D call. This CDR3 is built from 19 residues. Trimming took off 0 bases at V and 2 bases at J, with 20 bases between the two ends. The germline gives CDR1 DFQATT, CDR2 SNEGSKA (reference sequence).

The sample holds a few counts of this clonotype. Written as DNA, the CDR3 is TGCAGTGCTAGAGAAACCAGAATCGATGAGCAGTTCTTC. Translating it yields CSARETRIDEQFF. The rearrangement uses TRBV20-1 and TRBJ2-1; D unresolved. Germline V CDR1 and CDR2: DFQATT, SNEGSKA (reference sequence). Trimming took 0 bases from V and 8 from J, leaving 11 bases between them. The CDR3 is 13 residues long.

The DNA of the CDR3 is TGTGCCAGCAGTATCACAGGGCCTTTCGGGGAGCTGTTTTTT. Amino acid sequence: CASSITGPFGELFF. The chain couples TRBV12-3 or TRBV12-4 to TRBJ2-2; TRBD1 is a possible D gene (6 bases). CDR3 length: 14 amino acids. Trimming removed 5 bases at V and 7 bases at J, with 14 bases between.

The chain combines TRBV7-9 with TRBJ2-7; D is possibly TRBD1 or TRBD2 (5 bases each). V was trimmed by 1 base and J by 3 bases, leaving 13 bases between them. The CDR3 length is 15 residues. Germline V CDR1 and CDR2: SEHNR, FQNEAQ (reference sequence). The CDR3 sequence is CASSLEERGIYEQYF. The CDR3, as DNA: TGTGCCAGCAGCTTAGAGGAGAGGGGAATCTACGAGCAGTACTTC.

This clonotype was observed a few times. The chain carries TRBV10-3 and TRBJ2-3, with 13 bases fitting TRBD2. The CDR3 contains 15 residues. V trimming: 10 bases; J trimming: 4 bases; junction bases outside the gene matches: 8. CDR1 is ENHRY and CDR2 is SYGVKD in the germline V gene. CDR3 bases: TGTGCCACCCTGACAACTAGCGGGGGGGCAGATACGCAGTATTTT. Protein product: CATLTTSGGADTQYF.

This clonotype was seen at least ten times. The chain combines TRBV12-3 or TRBV12-4 with TRBJ1-5, with 9 nucleotides matching TRBD1. Unmatched junction bases numbered 7, after V lost 4 bases and J lost 6 bases. This CDR3 comprises 15 residues. The chain's CDR3 is CASSSTGGLGQPQHF. In nucleotides, the CDR3 is TGTGCCAGCAGTTCAACAGGGGGCTTAGGTCAGCCCCAGCATTTT.

The V and J genes are TRBV6-2 or TRBV6-3 and TRBJ1-5; the D is unclear. Germline V gene sequence: CDR1 MNHEY, CDR2 SVGEGT. The V end lost 6 bases, the J end lost 0 bases, and 6 bases lay between the germline ends. The CDR3 covers 13 residues. The CDR3 is CASRTSSNQPQHF. The CDR3 DNA reads TGTGCCAGCAGGACGAGTAGCAATCAGCCCCAGCATTTT.

The V and J genes are TRBV3-1 and TRBJ2-5; D is perhaps TRBD2 (6 bases). CDR1 and CDR2 (germline): LGHDT, YNNKEL (reference sequence). This CDR3 comprises 16 residues. V was trimmed by 0 bases and J by 5 bases, leaving 16 bases between them. In DNA, the CDR3 is TGTGCCAGCAGCCAAGAAGGCGGGCGGGGCTGGGAGACCCAGTACTTC. Encoded protein: CASSQEGGRGWETQYF.

This clonotype has just a few counts. CDR3 sequence reads: CSARRTGGHEQYF. CDR3 nucleotide sequence: TGCAGTGCTAGGCGGACAGGGGGCCACGAGCAGTACTTC. The V call is TRBV20-1, the J call TRBJ2-7; 11 nucleotides line up with TRBD1. V shed 3 bases and J 5 bases; nucleotides not matched to a gene: 3. CDR3 length: 13 residues. Germline assignment: CDR1 DFQATT and CDR2 SNEGSKA (reference sequence).

V is TRBV5-1 and J is TRBJ1-4, with D uncertain. The ends were cut back, 5 bases at V and 0 bases at J, with 5 bases in the middle. Germline CDR1 reads SGHRS; CDR2 reads YFSETQ. The CDR3 length is 13 residues. The CDR3 DNA follows: TGCGCCAGCAGATTAACAACTAATGAAAAACTGTTTTTT. Its translation: CASRLTTNEKLFF.

V is TRBV28 and J is TRBJ2-7; D is unclear. The germline V gene has CDR1 MDHEN and CDR2 SYDVKM. This CDR3 contains 14 residues. V was shortened by 4 bases and J by 2 bases, with 12 bases between the two germline ends. In DNA form, the CDR3 reads TGTGCCAGCAGTTCGCCGGGCCTAACCTACGAGCAGTACTTC. Its translation is CASSSPGLTYEQYF.

CDR3 in DNA: TGCAGTGCCCACGGGGACAGGGGGCCCTTCGAGCAGTACTTC. Protein sequence: CSAHGDRGPFEQYF. The V and J genes are TRBV20-1 and TRBJ2-7, with 12 nucleotides matching TRBD1. The germline V gene has CDR1 DFQATT and CDR2 SNEGSKA (reference sequence). V shed 6 bases and J 6 bases; nucleotides not matched to a gene: 9. The CDR3 sequence is 14 residues long.

V gene TRBV20-1 combines with J gene TRBJ2-7, with D possibly being TRBD1 (5 bases). V dropped 3 bases and J dropped 4 bases, with 16 bases sitting between them. The germline V gene has CDR1 DFQATT and CDR2 SNEGSKA (reference sequence). The CDR3 has 14 residues. CDR3 loop: CSARQRMRTYEQYF. In DNA, the CDR3 is TGCAGTGCTAGGCAGAGGATGAGGACATACGAGCAGTACTTC.

This clonotype was counted only a few times. The J gene is TRBJ2-7, the V gene TRBV5-5, with 9 positions matching TRBD2. Trimming cost V 4 bases and J 4 bases; bases outside gene matches: 9. The germline CDR1 and CDR2 sequences are SGHKS and YYEKEE (reference sequence). The CDR3 totals 15 residues. The CDR3 DNA reads as TGTGCCAGCAGCCGGATAGCGGGGGAGAGATACGAGCAGTACTTC. It encodes CASSRIAGERYEQYF. The full variable domain, completed using reference TRBV5-5 and TRBJ2-7, is DAGVTQSPTHLIKTRGQQVTLRCSPISGHKSVSWYQQVLGQGPQFIFQYYEKEERGRGNFPDRFSARQFPNYSSELNVNALLLGDSALYLCASSRIAGERYEQYFGPGTRLTVT.

This clonotype occurred a few times. The rearrangement uses TRBV7-2 and TRBJ2-1, with a tentative D call TRBD2 (6 bases). The CDR3 totals 14 residues. Trimming pared 3 bases from V and 10 bases from J, leaving 16 bases between. The V gene's germline CDR1 is SGHTA and CDR2 FQGNSA. CDR3 region: CASSFGRDRSEQFF. CDR3 coding DNA: TGTGCCAGCAGCTTCGGGCGGGACCGCTCAGAGCAGTTCTTC.

This chain uses TRBV20-1 with TRBJ2-3, with 14 nucleotides matching TRBD2. This CDR3 region has 17 residues. Germline V gene data show CDR1 as DFQATT and CDR2 as SNEGSKA (reference sequence). Trimming removed 6 bases from V and 4 bases from J; junction bases left unmatched: 12. The CDR3 DNA follows: TGCAGTGCCAGAAGGGGGACTAGCGGGAGTCGGGCAGATACGCAGTATTTT. Amino acids: CSARRGTSGSRADTQYF.

V and J are TRBV27 and TRBJ2-5, with 9 bases fitting TRBD1. This CDR3 spans 16 amino acids. Looked up from germline, CDR1 is MNHEY and CDR2 is SMNVEV (reference sequence). V lost 2 bases and J lost 3; bases outside the gene matches: 7. CDR3: CASSLPGTGIEETQYF. The CDR3 DNA reads as TGTGCCAGCAGTTTACCGGGGACAGGGATCGAAGAGACCCAGTACTTC.

This rearrangement joins TRBV7-2 to TRBJ2-7; D is possibly TRBD1 or TRBD2 (5 bases each). The CDR3 totals 14 residues. Germline CDR1 reads SGHTA; CDR2 reads FQGNSA. V gave up 5 bases and J gave up 2 bases, with 13 bases separating them. Here the CDR3 DNA reads TGTGCCAGCAGCCTCCGGGACGAGACCTACGAGCAGTACTTC. Its protein product is CASSLRDETYEQYF.

The chain joins TRBV20-1 to TRBJ2-5; tentatively, D is TRBD1 (6 bases). From germline, CDR1 is DFQATT and CDR2 SNEGSKA (reference sequence). CDR3 size: 14 residues. With 1 base removed from V and 4 bases from J, the gap between germline ends came to 13 bases. CDR3 loop: CSARASQGLETQYF. CDR3 nucleotides: TGCAGTGCTAGAGCTTCTCAGGGGTTAGAGACCCAGTACTTC.

The V and J genes are TRBV5-6 and TRBJ1-2; 7 nucleotides line up with TRBD1. Trimming cost V 5 bases and J 0 bases; bases outside gene matches: 13. The CDR3 spans 17 residues. Germline loops: CDR1 SGHDT, CDR2 YYEEEE. CDR3 bases: TGTGCCAGCAGTTCTACTGGACAGGCGATAGCTAACTATGGCTACACCTTC. It yields the protein CASSSTGQAIANYGYTF. The full variable domain, its missing parts supplied by reference TRBV5-6 and TRBJ1-2, is DAGVTQSPTHLIKTRGQQVTLRCSPKSGHDTVSWYQQALGQGPQFIFQYYEEEERQRGNFPDRFSGHQFPNYSSELNVNALLLGDSALYLCASSSTGQAIANYGYTFGSGTRLTVV.

This clonotype has at least ten counts. This chain uses TRBV9 with TRBJ2-2; a possible D gene is TRBD2 (5 bases). The germline V gene encodes CDR1 SGDLS and CDR2 YYNGEE. The CDR3 loop spans 14 amino acids. Deletions cut 4 bases from V and 5 bases from J, with 12 bases between. CDR3: CASSPTTGTGELFF. The DNA of the CDR3 is TGTGCCAGCAGCCCCACAACGGGAACCGGGGAGCTGTTTTTT.

This clonotype came up a few times. The gene calls are TRBV20-1 and TRBJ2-2; 9 bases fit TRBD2. Germline V lookup: CDR1 DFQATT, CDR2 SNEGSKA (reference sequence). The CDR3 covers 15 residues. Unmatched junction bases numbered 2, after V lost 3 bases and J lost 0 bases. CDR3: CSASRTSANTGELFF. DNA for the CDR3: TGCAGTGCTAGTAGGACTAGCGCGAACACCGGGGAGCTGTTTTTT.